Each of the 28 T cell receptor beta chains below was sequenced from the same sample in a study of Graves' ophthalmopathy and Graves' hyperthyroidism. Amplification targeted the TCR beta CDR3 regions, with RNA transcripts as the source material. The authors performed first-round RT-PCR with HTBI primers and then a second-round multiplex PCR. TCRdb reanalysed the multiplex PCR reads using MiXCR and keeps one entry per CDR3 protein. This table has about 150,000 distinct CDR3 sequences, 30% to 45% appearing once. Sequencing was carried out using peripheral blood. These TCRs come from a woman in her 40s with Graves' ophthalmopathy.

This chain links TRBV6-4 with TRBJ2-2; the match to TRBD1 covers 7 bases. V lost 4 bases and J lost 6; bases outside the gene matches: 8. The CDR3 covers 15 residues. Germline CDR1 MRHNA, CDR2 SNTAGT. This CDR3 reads CASSADRVGAGELFF. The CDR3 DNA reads TGTGCCAGCAGTGCTGACAGGGTTGGCGCCGGGGAGCTGTTTTTT.

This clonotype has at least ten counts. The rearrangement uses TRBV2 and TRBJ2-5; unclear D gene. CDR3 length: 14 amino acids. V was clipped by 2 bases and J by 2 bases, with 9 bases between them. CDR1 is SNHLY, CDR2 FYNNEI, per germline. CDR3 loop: CASSESTVQETQYF. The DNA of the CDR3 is TGTGCCAGCAGTGAAAGCACAGTTCAAGAGACCCAGTACTTC. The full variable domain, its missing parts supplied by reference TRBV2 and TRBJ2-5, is EPEVTQTPSHQVTQMGQEVILRCVPISNHLYFYWYRQILGQKVEFLVSFYNNEISEKSEIFDDQFSVERPDGSNFTLKIRSTKLEDSAMYFCASSESTVQETQYFGPGTRLLVL.

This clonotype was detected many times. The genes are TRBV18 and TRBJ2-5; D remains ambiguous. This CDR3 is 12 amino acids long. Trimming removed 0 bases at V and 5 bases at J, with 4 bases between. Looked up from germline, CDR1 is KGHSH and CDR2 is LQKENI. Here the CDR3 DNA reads TGTGCCAGCTCACCACCTGAGGAGACCCAGTACTTC. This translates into CASSPPEETQYF.

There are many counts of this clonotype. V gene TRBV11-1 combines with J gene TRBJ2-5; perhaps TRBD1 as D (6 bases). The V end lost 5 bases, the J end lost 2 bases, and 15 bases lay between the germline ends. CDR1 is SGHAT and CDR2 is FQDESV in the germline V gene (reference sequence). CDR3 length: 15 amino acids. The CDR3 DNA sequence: TGTGCCAGCAGCCATGGGGGCGCCGGTCAAGAGACCCAGTACTTC. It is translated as CASSHGGAGQETQYF.

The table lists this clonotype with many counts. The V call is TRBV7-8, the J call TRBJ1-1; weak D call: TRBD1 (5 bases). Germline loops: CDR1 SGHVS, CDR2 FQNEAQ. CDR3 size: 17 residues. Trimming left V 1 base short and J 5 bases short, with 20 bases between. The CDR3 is CASSLGISWDGATEAFF. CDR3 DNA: TGTGCCAGCAGCTTAGGAATCTCCTGGGACGGCGCGACTGAAGCTTTCTTT.

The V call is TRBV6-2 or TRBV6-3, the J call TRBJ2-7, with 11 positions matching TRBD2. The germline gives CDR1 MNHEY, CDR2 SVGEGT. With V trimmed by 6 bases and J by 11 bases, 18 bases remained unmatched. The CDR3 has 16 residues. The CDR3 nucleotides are TGTGCCAGCAGCCAACCCCAGGGACTAGCGGAACGAGTGGAGTACTTC. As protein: CASSQPQGLAERVEYF.

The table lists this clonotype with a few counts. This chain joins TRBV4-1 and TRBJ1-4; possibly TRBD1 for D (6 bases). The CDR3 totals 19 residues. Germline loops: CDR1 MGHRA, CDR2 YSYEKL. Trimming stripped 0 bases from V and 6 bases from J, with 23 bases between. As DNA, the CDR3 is TGCGCCAGCAGCCAAGATCCGGTAACAGGGTCCCTGCAAGATGAAAAACTGTTTTTT. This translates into CASSQDPVTGSLQDEKLFF.

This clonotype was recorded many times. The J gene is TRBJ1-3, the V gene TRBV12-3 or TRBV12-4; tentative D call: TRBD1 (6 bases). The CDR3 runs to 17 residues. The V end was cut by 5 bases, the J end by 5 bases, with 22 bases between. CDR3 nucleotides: TGTGCCAGCAGTCAAATGACAGGAATTGCCGAGCGAAACACCATATATTTT. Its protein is CASSQMTGIAERNTIYF.

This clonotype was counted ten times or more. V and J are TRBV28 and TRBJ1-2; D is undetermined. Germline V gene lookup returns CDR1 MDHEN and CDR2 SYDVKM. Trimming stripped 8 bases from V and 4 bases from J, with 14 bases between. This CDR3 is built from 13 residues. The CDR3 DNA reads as TGTGCCAGCCACATTACCTCACCCTATGGCTACACCTTC. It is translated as CASHITSPYGYTF.

The CDR3 protein is CASSRRTGLETQYF. Written as DNA, the CDR3 is TGTGCCAGCAGTAGGCGGACGGGATTAGAGACCCAGTACTTC. The chain combines TRBV11-2 with TRBJ2-5; tentatively, D is TRBD2 (5 bases). The V end was cut by 6 bases, the J end by 4 bases, with 15 bases between. Germline V gene sequence: CDR1 SGHAT, CDR2 FQNNGV. The CDR3 sequence is 14 residues long.

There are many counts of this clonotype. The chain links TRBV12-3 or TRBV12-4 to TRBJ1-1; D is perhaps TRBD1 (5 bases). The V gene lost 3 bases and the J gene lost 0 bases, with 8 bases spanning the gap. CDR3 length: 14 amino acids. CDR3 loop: CASSFGGVNTEAFF. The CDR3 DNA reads TGTGCCAGCAGTTTTGGGGGTGTGAACACTGAAGCTTTCTTT.

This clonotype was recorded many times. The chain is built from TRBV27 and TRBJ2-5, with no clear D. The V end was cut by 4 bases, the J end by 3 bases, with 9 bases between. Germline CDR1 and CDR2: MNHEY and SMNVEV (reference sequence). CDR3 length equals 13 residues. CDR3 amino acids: CASSSPVEETQYF. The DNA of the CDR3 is TGTGCCAGCAGTTCCCCAGTGGAAGAGACCCAGTACTTC.

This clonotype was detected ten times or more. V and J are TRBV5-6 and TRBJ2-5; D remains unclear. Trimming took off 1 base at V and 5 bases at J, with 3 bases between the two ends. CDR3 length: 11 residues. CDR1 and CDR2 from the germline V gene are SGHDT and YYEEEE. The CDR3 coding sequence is TGTGCCAGCAGCTTGACTGAGACCCAGTACTTC. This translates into CASSLTETQYF. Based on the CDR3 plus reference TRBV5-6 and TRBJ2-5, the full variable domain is DAGVTQSPTHLIKTRGQQVTLRCSPKSGHDTVSWYQQALGQGPQFIFQYYEEEERQRGNFPDRFSGHQFPNYSSELNVNALLLGDSALYLCASSLTETQYFGPGTRLLVL.

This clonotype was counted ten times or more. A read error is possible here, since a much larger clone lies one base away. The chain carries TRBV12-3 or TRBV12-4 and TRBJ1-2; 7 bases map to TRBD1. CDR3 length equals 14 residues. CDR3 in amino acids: CASRATGRANGHTF. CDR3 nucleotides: TGTGCCAGCAGGGCGACAGGGCGTGCGAATGGCCACACCTTC.

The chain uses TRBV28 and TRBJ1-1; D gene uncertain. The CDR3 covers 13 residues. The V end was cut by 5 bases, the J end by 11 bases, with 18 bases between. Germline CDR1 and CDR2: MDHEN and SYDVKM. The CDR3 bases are TGTGCCAGCAGTAAACGAGCGGCCGAGGGCGCTTTCTTT. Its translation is CASSKRAAEGAFF.

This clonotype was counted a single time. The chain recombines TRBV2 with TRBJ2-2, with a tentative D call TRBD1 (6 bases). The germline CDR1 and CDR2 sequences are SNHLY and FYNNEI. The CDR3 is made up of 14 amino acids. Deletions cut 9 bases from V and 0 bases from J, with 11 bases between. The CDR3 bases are TGTGCCAGTAGAGGGGGAACGAACACCGGGGAGCTGTTTTTT. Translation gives CASRGGTNTGELFF.

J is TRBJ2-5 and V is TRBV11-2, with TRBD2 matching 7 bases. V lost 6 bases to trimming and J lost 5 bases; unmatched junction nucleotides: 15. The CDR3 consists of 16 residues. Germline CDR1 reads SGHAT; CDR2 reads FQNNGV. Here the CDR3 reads CASSILGRARGETQYF. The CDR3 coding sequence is TGTGCCAGCAGTATCTTGGGGAGGGCACGGGGCGAGACCCAGTACTTC.

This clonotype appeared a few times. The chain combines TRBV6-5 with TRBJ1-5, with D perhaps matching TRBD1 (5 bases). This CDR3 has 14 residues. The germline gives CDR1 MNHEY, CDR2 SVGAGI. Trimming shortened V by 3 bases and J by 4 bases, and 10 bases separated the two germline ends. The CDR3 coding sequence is TGTGCCAGCAGTTATGGCAGGGTAAATCAGCCCCAGCATTTT. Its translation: CASSYGRVNQPQHF.

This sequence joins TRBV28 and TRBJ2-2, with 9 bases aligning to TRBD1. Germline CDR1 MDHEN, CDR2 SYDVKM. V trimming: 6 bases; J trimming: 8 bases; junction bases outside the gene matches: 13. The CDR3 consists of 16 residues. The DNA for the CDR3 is TGTGCCAGCAGGTCCTCGGCCGGGGGACAGGGAGGGGAGCTGTTTTTT. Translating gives CASRSSAGGQGGELFF.

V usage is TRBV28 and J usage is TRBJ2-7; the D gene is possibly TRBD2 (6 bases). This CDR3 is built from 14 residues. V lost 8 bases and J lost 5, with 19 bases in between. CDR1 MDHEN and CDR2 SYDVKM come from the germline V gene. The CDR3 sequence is CASLPDTSWDEQYF. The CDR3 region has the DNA TGTGCCAGCCTCCCGGATACTAGCTGGGACGAGCAGTACTTC.

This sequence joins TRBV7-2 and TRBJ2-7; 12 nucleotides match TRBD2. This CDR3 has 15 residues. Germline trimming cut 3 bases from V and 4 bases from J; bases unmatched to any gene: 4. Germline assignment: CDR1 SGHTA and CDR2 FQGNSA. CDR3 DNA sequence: TGTGCCAGCAGCTTCTGGCTAGCGGGAGGGTACGAGCAGTACTTC. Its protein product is CASSFWLAGGYEQYF.

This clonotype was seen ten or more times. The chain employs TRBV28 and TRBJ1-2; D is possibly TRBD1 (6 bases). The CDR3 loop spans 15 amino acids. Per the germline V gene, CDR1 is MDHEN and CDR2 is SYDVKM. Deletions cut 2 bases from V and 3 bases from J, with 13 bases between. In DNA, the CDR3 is TGTGCCAGCAGTTTACCCGGGGACACCCACTATGGCTACACCTTC. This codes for CASSLPGDTHYGYTF.

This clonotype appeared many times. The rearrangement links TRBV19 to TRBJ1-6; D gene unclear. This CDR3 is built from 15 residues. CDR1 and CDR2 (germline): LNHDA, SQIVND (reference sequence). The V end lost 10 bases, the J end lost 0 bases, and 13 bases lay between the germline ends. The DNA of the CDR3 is TGTGCCAATCGGGCCTCAAGCTCCTATAATTCACCCCTCCACTTT. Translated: CANRASSSYNSPLHF.

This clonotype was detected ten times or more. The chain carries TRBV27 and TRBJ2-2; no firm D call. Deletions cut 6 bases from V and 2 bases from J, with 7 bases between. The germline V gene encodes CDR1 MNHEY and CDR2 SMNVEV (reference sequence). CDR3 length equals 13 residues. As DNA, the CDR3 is TGTGCCAGCAGAGACTCAAACACCGGGGAGCTGTTTTTT. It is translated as CASRDSNTGELFF.

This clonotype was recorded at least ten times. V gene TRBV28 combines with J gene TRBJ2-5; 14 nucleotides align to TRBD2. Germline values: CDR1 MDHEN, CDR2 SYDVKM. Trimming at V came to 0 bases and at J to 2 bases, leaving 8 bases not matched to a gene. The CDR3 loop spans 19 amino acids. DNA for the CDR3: TGTGCCAGCAGTTTATGGGCCGGGACTAGCGGGGGAGGACAAGAGACCCAGTACTTC. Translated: CASSLWAGTSGGGQETQYF. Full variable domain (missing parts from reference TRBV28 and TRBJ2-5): DVKVTQSSRYLVKRTGEKVFLECVQDMDHENMFWYRQDPGLGLRLIYFSYDVKMKEKGDIPEGYSVSREKKERFSLILESASTNQTSMYLCASSLWAGTSGGGQETQYFGPGTRLLVL.

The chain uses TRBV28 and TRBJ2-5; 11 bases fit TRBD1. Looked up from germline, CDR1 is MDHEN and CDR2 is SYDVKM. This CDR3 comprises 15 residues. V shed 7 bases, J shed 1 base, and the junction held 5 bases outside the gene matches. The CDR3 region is CASNEGTGGQETQYF. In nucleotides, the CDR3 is TGTGCCAGCAATGAGGGGACAGGGGGCCAAGAGACCCAGTACTTC.

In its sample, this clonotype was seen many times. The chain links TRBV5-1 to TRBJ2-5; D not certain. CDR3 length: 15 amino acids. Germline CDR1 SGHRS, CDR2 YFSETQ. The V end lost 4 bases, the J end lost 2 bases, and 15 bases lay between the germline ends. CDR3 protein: CASSESGRAQETQYF. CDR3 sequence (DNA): TGCGCCAGCAGCGAGTCCGGTAGGGCACAAGAGACCCAGTACTTC.

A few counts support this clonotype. CDR3 DNA sequence: TGTGCCAGCAGCCCCACTACGACCACTGAAGCTTTCTTT. This gives the protein CASSPTTTTEAFF. The chain couples TRBV28 to TRBJ1-1; D call uncertain. CDR1 and CDR2 from the germline V gene are MDHEN and SYDVKM. The CDR3 has 13 residues. V dropped 6 bases and J dropped 4 bases, with 12 bases sitting between them.